This record concerns one T cell receptor beta chain sequence. Here immunoSEQ multiplex PCR was the method, and the copy in TCRdb shows in-frame clones only, minus some. The data show fewer than 200,000 clones, roughly four fifths seen once. The germline CDR1 and CDR2 sequences are SGHRS and YFSETQ. V was clipped by 4 bases and J by 2 bases; unmatched bases: 4. The CDR3 is made up of 16 amino acids. The data originate from a study of blood T cell repertoires in COVID-19. Study-level information: From T cells, B-cell-depleted T cells, or PBMCs came the material, which was cDNA or gDNA.

What was sequenced was peripheral blood. The sequence was collected from a woman over 75 with acute or convalescent COVID-19. V is TRBV5-1 and J is TRBJ2-2, with 11 bases fitting TRBD2. CDR3 region: CASSTGTSGNTGELFF. The CDR3, as DNA: TGCGCCAGCAGCACAGGGACTAGCGGAAACACCGGGGAGCTGTTTTTT. Full variable domain (missing parts from reference TRBV5-1 and TRBJ2-2): KAGVTQTPRYLIKTRGQQVTLSCSPISGHRSVSWYQQTPGQGLQFLFEYFSETQRNKGNFPGRFSGRQFSNSRSEMNVSTLELGDSALYLCASSTGTSGNTGELFFGEGSRLTVL.